This TCR beta chain was retrieved from a study of blood T cell repertoires in COVID-19 (dated by TCRdb to 2019 to 2021). For the wider study: Samples covering the acute and convalescent phases of COVID-19 were provided by collaborators in the United States, Italy and Spain. The samples were drawn from two sources: the first 160 participants of the ongoing ImmuneRACE study, and 950 to 1,500 subjects contributed by 6 global collaborators. The prospective study material was composed of cDNA or gDNA derived from T cells, B-cell-depleted T cells, or PBMCs. Sample metadata almost always included a de-identified subject ID, COVID-19 status, age in years and sex. The repertoires were made available in a free public database intended to serve as a resource for research on the immune response to SARS-CoV-2. Subjects who had been exposed to COVID-19, were actively infected with it, or had recovered from it provided the deeply sampled blood TCRbeta repertoires that made up the dataset. Where available, HLA class I and class II types were obtained from metadata supplied by the sample provider rather than from assay-based typing. Points the paper makes about the study in general: Clinical and demographic metadata were provided uncurated, with the amount varying by source and participant.

The immunoSEQ Assay, a bias-controlled multiplex PCR, was used to amplify TCRbeta CDR3 regions from genomic DNA. In the source study's methods: Nucleated cell counts per sample were estimated from amplification of reference gene primers within the assay. Sequence reads were collapsed and filtered to measure the absolute abundance of every unique TCRbeta CDR3 rearrangement. For each sample, productive Simpson clonality was calculated as the square root of Simpson's diversity index over productive rearrangements. TCRdb obtained this table from immuneACCESS and retained in-frame rearrangements with V and J assigned. These tables miss some clones; where compared with another copy, unresolved V genes account for less than half of the shortfall, and the remainder is unexplained. V and J calls and clone size are given by that table; D and trimming were obtained from the DNA. The sample table records over 200,000 clones; approximately 91% of these occur just once. The top ten clones comprise 1.2% of the sample.

The CDR3 has 15 amino acids, counting the end cysteine and phenylalanine. Left in the record is the CDR3 DNA by itself, 45 bases read in frame from the first base. V has 1 base trimmed and J has 3 bases trimmed; junction bases matching no gene number 3. Based on the germline V gene (reference sequence), the CDR1 and CDR2 sequences are PRHDT and FYEKMQ. Enrolling through a virtual design, the prospective study's participants ranged in age from about 18 to 89 years and lived across some 23 United States geographic areas. To assign participants to cohorts, the prospective study relied on clinical history that participants themselves reported in a screening survey and a study questionnaire. Mobile phlebotomists in the prospective study collected whole blood, serum and a nasopharyngeal or oropharyngeal swab from every participant. Prospective study participants could optionally give additional blood draws and questionnaires over an approximately 2-month period. Before DNA extraction, prospective study blood samples were shipped either frozen or at room temperature.

With regard to this clone: There is no known antigen for this receptor. Within one base of it there is no much larger clone, and no base qualities were kept.

The sequence was collected from a human donor in a cohort exposed to, infected with or recovered from COVID-19 (not recorded which). The donor label of this sample is uncertain. The rearrangement combines TRBV13 with TRBJ2-7, with 10 bases aligning to TRBD2. The sequenced sample consisted of PBMCs or T cells enriched from blood (not recorded which). The nucleotide sequence reads TGTGCCAGCAGCTTAGAGCGGGGGGGGCACTACGAGCAGTACTTC. Translation gives CASSLERGGHYEQYF.